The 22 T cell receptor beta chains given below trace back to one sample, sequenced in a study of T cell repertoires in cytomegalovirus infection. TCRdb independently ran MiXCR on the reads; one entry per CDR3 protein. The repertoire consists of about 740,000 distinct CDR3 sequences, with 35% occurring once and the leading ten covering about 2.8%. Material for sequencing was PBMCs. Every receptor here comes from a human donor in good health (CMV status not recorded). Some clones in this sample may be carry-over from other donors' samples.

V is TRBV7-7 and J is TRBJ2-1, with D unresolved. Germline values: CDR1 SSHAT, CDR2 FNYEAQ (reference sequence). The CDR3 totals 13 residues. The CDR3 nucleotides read TGTGCTATCGGTGGCGTTAGGGAAAATGAGCAGTTCTTC. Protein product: CAIGGVRENEQFF.

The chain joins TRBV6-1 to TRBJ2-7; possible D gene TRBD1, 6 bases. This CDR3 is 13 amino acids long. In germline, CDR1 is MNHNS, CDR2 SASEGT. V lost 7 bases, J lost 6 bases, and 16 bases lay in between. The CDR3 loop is CASKGTTAIEQYF. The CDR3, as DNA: TGTGCCAGCAAAGGGACAACGGCCATCGAGCAGTACTTC.

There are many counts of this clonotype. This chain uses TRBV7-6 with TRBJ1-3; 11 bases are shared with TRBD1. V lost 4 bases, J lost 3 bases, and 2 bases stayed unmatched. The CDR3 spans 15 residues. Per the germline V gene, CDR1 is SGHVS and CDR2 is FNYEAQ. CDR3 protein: CASSSGQGGGNTIYF. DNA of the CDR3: TGTGCCAGCAGCTCGGGACAGGGGGGTGGAAACACCATATATTTT.

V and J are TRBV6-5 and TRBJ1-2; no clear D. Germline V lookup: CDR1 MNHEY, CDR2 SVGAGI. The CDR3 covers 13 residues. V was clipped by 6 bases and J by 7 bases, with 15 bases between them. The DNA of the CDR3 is TGTGCCAGCAGCTCTGGGGTCGACGGTGGCTACACCTTC. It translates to CASSSGVDGGYTF.

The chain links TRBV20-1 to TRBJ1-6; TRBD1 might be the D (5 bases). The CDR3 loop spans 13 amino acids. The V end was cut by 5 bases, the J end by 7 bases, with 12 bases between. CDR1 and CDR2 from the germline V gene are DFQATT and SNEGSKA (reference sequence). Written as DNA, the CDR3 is TGCAGTGCTTGCCAGACAGACAATTCACCCCTCCACTTT. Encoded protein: CSACQTDNSPLHF.

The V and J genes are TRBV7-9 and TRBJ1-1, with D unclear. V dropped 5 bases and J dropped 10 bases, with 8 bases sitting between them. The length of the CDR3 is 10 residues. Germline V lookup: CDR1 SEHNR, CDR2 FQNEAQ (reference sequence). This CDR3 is CASSQSIAFF. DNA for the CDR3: TGTGCCAGCAGCCAGTCTATAGCTTTCTTT.

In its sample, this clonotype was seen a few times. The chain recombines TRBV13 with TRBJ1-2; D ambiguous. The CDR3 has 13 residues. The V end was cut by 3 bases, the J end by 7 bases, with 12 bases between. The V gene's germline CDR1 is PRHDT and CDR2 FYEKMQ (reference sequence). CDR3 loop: CASSFNLARGYTF. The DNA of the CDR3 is TGTGCCAGCAGCTTCAACTTGGCCCGTGGCTACACCTTC.

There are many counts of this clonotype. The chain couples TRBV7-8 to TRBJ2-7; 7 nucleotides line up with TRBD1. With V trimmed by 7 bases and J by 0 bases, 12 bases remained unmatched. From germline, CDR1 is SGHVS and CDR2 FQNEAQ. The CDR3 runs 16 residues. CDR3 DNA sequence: TGTGCCAGCACCCCTCGACCGGGACAGAGCTCCTACGAGCAGTACTTC. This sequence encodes CASTPRPGQSSYEQYF.

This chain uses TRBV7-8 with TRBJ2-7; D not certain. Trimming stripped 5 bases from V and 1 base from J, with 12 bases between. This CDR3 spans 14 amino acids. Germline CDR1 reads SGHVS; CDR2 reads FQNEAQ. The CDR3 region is CASSLRSKSYEQYF. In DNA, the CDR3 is TGTGCCAGCAGCCTCAGGAGCAAATCCTACGAGCAGTACTTC.

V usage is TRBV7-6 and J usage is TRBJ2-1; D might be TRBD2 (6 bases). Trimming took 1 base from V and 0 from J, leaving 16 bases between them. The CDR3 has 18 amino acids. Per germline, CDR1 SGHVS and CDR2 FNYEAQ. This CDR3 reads CASSLGASAWSSYNEQFF. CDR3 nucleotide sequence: TGTGCCAGCAGCTTAGGGGCTAGCGCATGGAGCTCCTACAATGAGCAGTTCTTC.

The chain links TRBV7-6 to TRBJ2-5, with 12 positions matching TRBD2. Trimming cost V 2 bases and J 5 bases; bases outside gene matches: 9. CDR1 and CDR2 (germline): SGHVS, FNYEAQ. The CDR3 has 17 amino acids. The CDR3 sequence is CASSLIQPSGREETQYF. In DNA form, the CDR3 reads TGTGCCAGCAGCTTAATACAACCTAGCGGGAGGGAGGAGACCCAGTACTTC.

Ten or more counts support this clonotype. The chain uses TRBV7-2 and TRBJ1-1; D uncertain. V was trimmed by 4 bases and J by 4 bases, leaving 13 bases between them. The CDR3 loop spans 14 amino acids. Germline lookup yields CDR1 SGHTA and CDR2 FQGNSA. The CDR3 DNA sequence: TGTGCCAGCAGCTCCCCAGGACGAACCACTGAAGCTTTCTTT. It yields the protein CASSSPGRTTEAFF.

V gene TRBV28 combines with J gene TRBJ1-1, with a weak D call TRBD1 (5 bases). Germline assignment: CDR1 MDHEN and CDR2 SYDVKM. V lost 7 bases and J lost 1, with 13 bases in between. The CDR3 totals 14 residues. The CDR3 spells CASIGGAANTEAFF. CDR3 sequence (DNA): TGTGCCAGCATCGGAGGGGCTGCGAACACTGAAGCTTTCTTT.

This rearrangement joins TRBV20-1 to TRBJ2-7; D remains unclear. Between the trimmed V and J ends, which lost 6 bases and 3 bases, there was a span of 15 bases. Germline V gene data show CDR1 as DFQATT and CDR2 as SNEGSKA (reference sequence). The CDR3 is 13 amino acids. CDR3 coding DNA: TGCAGTGCCGAAACGGACGATATCTACGAGCAGTACTTC. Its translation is CSAETDDIYEQYF.

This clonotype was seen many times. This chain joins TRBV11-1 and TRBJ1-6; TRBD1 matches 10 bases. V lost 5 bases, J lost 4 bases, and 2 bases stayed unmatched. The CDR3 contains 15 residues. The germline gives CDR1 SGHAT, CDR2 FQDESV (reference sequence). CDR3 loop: CASSLGQGYNSPLHF. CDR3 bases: TGTGCCAGCAGCCTGGGACAGGGGTATAATTCACCCCTCCACTTT.

This CDR3 reads CASSRDSLTDTQYF. In nucleotides, the CDR3 is TGCGCCAGCAGCCGGGACTCGCTCACAGATACGCAGTATTTT. V usage is TRBV5-1 and J usage is TRBJ2-3, with D possibly matching TRBD2 (6 bases). The V gene lost 4 bases and the J gene lost 2 bases, with 11 bases spanning the gap. CDR3 length: 14 amino acids. Germline lookup yields CDR1 SGHRS and CDR2 YFSETQ.

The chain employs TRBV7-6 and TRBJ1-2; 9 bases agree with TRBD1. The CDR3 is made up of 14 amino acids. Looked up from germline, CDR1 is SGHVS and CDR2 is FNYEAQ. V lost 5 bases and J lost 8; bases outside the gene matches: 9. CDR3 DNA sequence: TGTGCCAGCAGCCCGTTGACAGGGGGTAGGGGCTACACCTTC. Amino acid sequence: CASSPLTGGRGYTF.

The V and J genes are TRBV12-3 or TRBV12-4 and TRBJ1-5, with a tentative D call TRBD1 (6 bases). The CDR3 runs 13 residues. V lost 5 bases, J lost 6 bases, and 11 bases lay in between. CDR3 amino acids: CASSRQAPQPQHF. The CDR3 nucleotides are TGTGCCAGCAGTCGACAGGCACCTCAGCCCCAGCATTTT.

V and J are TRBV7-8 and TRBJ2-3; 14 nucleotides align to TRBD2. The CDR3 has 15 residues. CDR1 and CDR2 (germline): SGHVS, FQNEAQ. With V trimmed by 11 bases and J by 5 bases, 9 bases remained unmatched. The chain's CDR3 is CADGLAGGKGDTQYF. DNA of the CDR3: TGTGCCGATGGACTAGCGGGGGGCAAGGGAGATACGCAGTATTTT.

Here the CDR3 reads CASSYSVRQGDSYF. CDR3 bases: TGTGCCAGCAGTTACTCAGTCCGCCAGGGTGATTCGTATTTT. The chain has TRBV6-5 and TRBJ2-3, with a tentative D call TRBD1 (5 bases). Looked up from germline, CDR1 is MNHEY and CDR2 is SVGAGI. CDR3 length: 14 residues. Trimming took 0 bases from V and 14 from J, leaving 18 bases between them.

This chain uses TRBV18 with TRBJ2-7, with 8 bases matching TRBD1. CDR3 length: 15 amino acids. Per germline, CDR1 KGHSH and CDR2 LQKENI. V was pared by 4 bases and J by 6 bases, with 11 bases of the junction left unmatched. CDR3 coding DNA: TGTGCCAGCTCACTGGGACTGACAGGGGACAGCGAGCAGTACTTC. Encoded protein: CASSLGLTGDSEQYF. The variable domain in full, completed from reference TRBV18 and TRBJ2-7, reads NAGVMQNPRHLVRRRGQEARLRCSPMKGHSHVYWYRQLPEEGLKFMVYLQKENIIDESGMPKERFSAEFPKEGPSILRIQQVVRGDSAAYFCASSLGLTGDSEQYFGPGTRLTVT.

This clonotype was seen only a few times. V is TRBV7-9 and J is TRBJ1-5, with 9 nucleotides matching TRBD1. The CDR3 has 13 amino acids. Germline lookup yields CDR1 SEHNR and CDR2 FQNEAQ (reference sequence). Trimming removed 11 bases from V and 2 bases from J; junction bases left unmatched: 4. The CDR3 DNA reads TGTGCCGGCACAGGGGGCGGCAATCAGCCCCAGCATTTT. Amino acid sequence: CAGTGGGNQPQHF. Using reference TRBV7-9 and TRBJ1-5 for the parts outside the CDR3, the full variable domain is DTGVSQNPRHKITKRGQNVTFRCDPISEHNRLYWYRQTLGQGPEFLTYFQNEAQLEKSRLLSDRFSAERPKGSFSTLEIQRTEQGDSAMYLCAGTGGGNQPQHFGDGTRLSIL.